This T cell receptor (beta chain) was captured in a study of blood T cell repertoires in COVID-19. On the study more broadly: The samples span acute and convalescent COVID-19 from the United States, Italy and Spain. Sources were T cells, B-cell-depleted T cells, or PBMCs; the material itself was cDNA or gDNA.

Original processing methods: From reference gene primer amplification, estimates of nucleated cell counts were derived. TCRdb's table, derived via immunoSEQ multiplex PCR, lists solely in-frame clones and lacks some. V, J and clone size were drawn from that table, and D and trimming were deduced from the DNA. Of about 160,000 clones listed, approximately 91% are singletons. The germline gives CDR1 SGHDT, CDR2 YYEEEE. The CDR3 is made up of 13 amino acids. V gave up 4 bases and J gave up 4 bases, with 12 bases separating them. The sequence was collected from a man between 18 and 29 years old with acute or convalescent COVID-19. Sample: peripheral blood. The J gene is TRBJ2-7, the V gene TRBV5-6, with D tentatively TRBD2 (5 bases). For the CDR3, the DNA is TGTGCCAGCAGCCTAACTAGTAGGTACGAGCAGTACTTC. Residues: CASSLTSRYEQYF.